This T cell receptor (beta chain) was obtained from a study of blood T cell repertoires in COVID-19. Study-wide background: T cells, B-cell-depleted T cells, or PBMCs supplied cDNA or gDNA.

Original processing methods: Reference gene primer amplification gave nucleated cell count estimates. Here immunoSEQ multiplex PCR was the method, and the copy in TCRdb shows in-frame clones only, minus some. V, J and clone size reflect that table, while D and trimming were determined from the DNA. Of around 49,000 clones detected, more than 80% appear once; the ten largest clones hold around 1%. Germline V gene data show CDR1 as MGHDK and CDR2 as SYGVNS. The CDR3 runs 15 residues. After removal of 5 bases from V and 2 bases from J, the junction contained 7 bases not matched to a gene. What was sequenced was peripheral blood. The TCR comes from a man aged 60 to 75 with COVID-19, enrolled during active disease. The V and J genes are TRBV25-1 and TRBJ1-2, with TRBD1 identical over 8 bases. Written as DNA, the CDR3 is TGTGCCAGCAGTAAGAGCCAGGGGGCGAACTATGGCTACACCTTC. Its protein product is CASSKSQGANYGYTF.